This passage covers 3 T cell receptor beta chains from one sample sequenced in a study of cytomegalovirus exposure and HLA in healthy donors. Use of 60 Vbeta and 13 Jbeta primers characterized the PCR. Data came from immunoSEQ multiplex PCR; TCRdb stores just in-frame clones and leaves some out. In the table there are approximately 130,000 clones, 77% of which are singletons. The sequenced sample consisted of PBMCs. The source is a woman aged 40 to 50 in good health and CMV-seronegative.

The CDR3 DNA follows: TGTGCCATCAAGGGACAGGAGAACACTGAAGCTTTCTTT. Protein: CAIKGQENTEAFF. V and J are TRBV10-3 and TRBJ1-1, with 8 bases lining up with TRBD1. Trimming at V came to 7 bases and at J to 1 base, leaving 2 bases not matched to a gene. CDR3 length: 13 amino acids. Per germline, CDR1 ENHRY and CDR2 SYGVKD.

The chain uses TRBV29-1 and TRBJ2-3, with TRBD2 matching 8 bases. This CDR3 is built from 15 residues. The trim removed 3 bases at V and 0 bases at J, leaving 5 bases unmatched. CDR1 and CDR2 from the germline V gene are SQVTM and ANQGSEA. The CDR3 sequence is CSVDVAGGSTDTQYF. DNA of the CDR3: TGCAGCGTTGACGTGGCGGGGGGTAGCACAGATACGCAGTATTTT.

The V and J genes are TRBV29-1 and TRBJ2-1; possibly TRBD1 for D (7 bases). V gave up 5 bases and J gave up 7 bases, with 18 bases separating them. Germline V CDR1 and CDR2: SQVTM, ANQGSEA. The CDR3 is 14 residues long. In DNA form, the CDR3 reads TGCAGCGTTATTCCCCGCAGGGGGGTGAATGAGCAGTTCTTC. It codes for CSVIPRRGVNEQFF.